What follows are 32 T cell receptor beta chains derived from one specimen sequenced in a study of blood T cells in healthy people across ages. The second PCR ran roughly 6 to 11 cycles with a sample-barcoded 5' primer and J-beta primers. Each CDR3 protein is one row after TCRdb ran MiXCR on the 5' RACE reads. In the table there are 800,000 or so distinct CDR3 sequences, about half of which are singletons. The sample was blood. These receptors all stem from an elderly man in good health.

This chain links TRBV10-2 with TRBJ2-3; unclear D gene. The CDR3 contains 16 residues. Germline CDR1 and CDR2: WSHSY and SAAADI. Deletions cut 3 bases from V and 0 bases from J, with 13 bases between. CDR3 residues: CASSDFDSRSTDTQYF. CDR3 nucleotides: TGCGCCAGCAGTGACTTCGACTCGAGGAGCACAGATACGCAGTATTTT.

In its sample, this clonotype was seen many times. The chain uses TRBV7-6 and TRBJ2-1; 9 nucleotides line up with TRBD2. CDR3 length equals 16 residues. Trimming at V came to 2 bases and at J to 8 bases, leaving 10 bases not matched to a gene. Germline V gives CDR1 SGHVS, CDR2 FNYEAQ. For the CDR3, the DNA is TGTGCCAGCAGCTTACGTTATAGCGGGAGAAGGGATGAGCAGTTCTTC. Its translation is CASSLRYSGRRDEQFF.

The V and J genes are TRBV19 and TRBJ1-6, with 7 nucleotides matching TRBD1. The CDR3 runs to 17 residues. V lost 6 bases, J lost 2 bases, and 10 bases stayed unmatched. Germline values: CDR1 LNHDA, CDR2 SQIVND (reference sequence). CDR3 region: CASRAPGQAAYNSPLHF. The CDR3 nucleotides are TGTGCCAGTAGAGCACCTGGACAGGCCGCCTATAATTCACCCCTCCACTTT.

The CDR3 bases are TGTGCCAGCAGCCAAAGGAGACAGAACACTGAAGCTTTCTTT. The encoded protein is CASSQRRQNTEAFF. The rearrangement joins TRBV3-1 to TRBJ1-1; D is unresolved. Germline assignment: CDR1 LGHDT and CDR2 YNNKEL (reference sequence). The V gene lost 2 bases and the J gene lost 1 base, with 8 bases spanning the gap. The CDR3 is 14 residues long.

The V gene is TRBV12-3 or TRBV12-4, the J gene TRBJ2-1; 11 nucleotides align to TRBD2. This CDR3 has 15 residues. Germline trimming cut 8 bases from V and 6 bases from J; bases unmatched to any gene: 9. The CDR3 region is CASGLLAGDGNEQFF. For the CDR3, the DNA is TGTGCCAGCGGCCTACTAGCGGGAGATGGCAATGAGCAGTTCTTC.

The chain joins TRBV7-9 to TRBJ2-7; D gene uncertain. CDR3 length: 15 amino acids. CDR1 is SEHNR and CDR2 is FQNEAQ in the germline V gene (reference sequence). V lost 7 bases to trimming and J lost 1 base, with 17 bases between them. The CDR3, as DNA: TGTGCCAGCACCAGATCCGGTGGCCGTTCCTACGAGCAGTACTTC. Translation: CASTRSGGRSYEQYF.

This chain joins TRBV12-3 or TRBV12-4 and TRBJ2-1, with 8 bases fitting TRBD2. V trimming: 6 bases; J trimming: 7 bases; junction bases outside the gene matches: 8. The CDR3 is 14 residues long. This chain's CDR3 is CASSPGLETNEQFF. CDR3 bases: TGTGCCAGCAGCCCGGGACTAGAGACTAATGAGCAGTTCTTC.

The chain has TRBV27 and TRBJ1-1, with D possibly being TRBD1 (6 bases). Trimming took 4 bases from V and 4 from J, leaving 19 bases between them. CDR1 is MNHEY, CDR2 SMNVEV, per germline (reference sequence). The CDR3 sequence is 16 residues long. This chain's CDR3 is CASSSSPGGGGTEAFF. CDR3 DNA: TGTGCCAGCAGTTCGTCCCCCGGGGGGGGCGGCACTGAAGCTTTCTTT.

The chain carries TRBV20-1 and TRBJ1-2, with 8 bases matching TRBD1. This CDR3 is built from 14 residues. Germline V gene data show CDR1 as DFQATT and CDR2 as SNEGSKA (reference sequence). The junction had 7 bases not matched to a gene; V was cut back by 0 bases and J by 7 bases. The DNA for the CDR3 is TGCAGTGCTAGAGAGAATCAGGGGGCATCTGGCTACACCTTC. Protein: CSARENQGASGYTF.

This clonotype came up a few times. CDR3 residues: CAWSAPPGQRDEQFF. The CDR3 coding sequence is TGTGCCTGGAGCGCTCCTCCGGGTCAGAGGGATGAGCAGTTCTTC. This chain joins TRBV30 and TRBJ2-1, with D possibly matching TRBD2 (5 bases). Germline V gene lookup returns CDR1 GTSNPN and CDR2 SVGIG (reference sequence). The CDR3 is 15 amino acids. Trimming cost V 3 bases and J 8 bases, with 20 bases left between them.

The rearrangement joins TRBV12-3 or TRBV12-4 to TRBJ1-1; TRBD1 matches at 7 bases. CDR3 size: 14 residues. The ends lost 8 bases at V and 2 bases at J; junction bases unmatched: 8. Here the CDR3 reads CASALQGSNTEAFF. The DNA for the CDR3 is TGTGCCAGCGCCTTACAGGGGAGCAACACTGAAGCTTTCTTT.

The J gene is TRBJ1-5, the V gene TRBV6-6, with D possibly being TRBD1 (5 bases). The CDR3 has 14 amino acids. V was pared by 7 bases and J by 8 bases, with 18 bases between. From germline, CDR1 is MNHNY and CDR2 SVGAGI (reference sequence). The CDR3 region is CASNWPREGEPQHF. In nucleotides, the CDR3 is TGTGCCAGCAATTGGCCCAGGGAAGGGGAGCCCCAGCATTTT.

The chain has TRBV5-5 and TRBJ1-5, with no clear D. There are 13 residues in the CDR3. V was clipped by 6 bases and J by 2 bases, with 9 bases between them. From germline, CDR1 is SGHKS and CDR2 YYEKEE (reference sequence). In DNA, the CDR3 is TGTGCCAGCACGTTAGATGGCAATCAGCCCCAGCATTTT. Translation: CASTLDGNQPQHF.

The V gene is TRBV28, the J gene TRBJ2-2, with 12 bases identical to TRBD2. This CDR3 spans 18 amino acids. Germline values: CDR1 MDHEN, CDR2 SYDVKM. Trimming removed 3 bases from V and 4 bases from J; junction bases left unmatched: 9. The CDR3 DNA reads as TGTGCCAGCAGTTTCCCGACTAGCGGGAGACGAGGCACCGGGGAGCTGTTTTTT. Translated, it gives CASSFPTSGRRGTGELFF.

The table lists this clonotype with a few counts. This rearrangement joins TRBV7-3 to TRBJ2-7, with D possibly TRBD2 on 5 matching bases. V lost 0 bases, J lost 7 bases, and 10 bases lay in between. The CDR3 runs 13 residues. Germline V gives CDR1 SGHTA, CDR2 FQGTGA. The CDR3 is CASSLTLTGEQYF. CDR3 DNA: TGTGCCAGCAGCTTAACTTTGACGGGGGAGCAGTACTTC.

This clonotype appeared a few times. The V and J genes are TRBV7-2 and TRBJ2-7; TRBD2 agrees at 8 bases. The CDR3 spans 17 residues. From germline, CDR1 is SGHTA and CDR2 FQGNSA. The trim removed 5 bases at V and 0 bases at J, leaving 12 bases unmatched. The CDR3 protein is CASSPRLAGTSSYEQYF. The CDR3 DNA reads as TGTGCCAGCAGCCCTCGGCTAGCGGGCACAAGCTCCTACGAGCAGTACTTC.

With respect to this clonotype: A much larger clone lies one base from this, so it may be a read error. This chain's CDR3 is CASSLESRAGNNEQFF. For the CDR3, the DNA is TGTGCCAGCAGCTTAGAATCCCGAGCGGGTAACAATGAGCAGTTCTTC. The chain joins TRBV7-2 to TRBJ2-1; D might be TRBD2 (6 bases). V was shortened by 1 base and J by 5 bases, with 15 bases between the two germline ends. Germline V gene lookup returns CDR1 SGHTA and CDR2 FQGNSA. The CDR3 contains 16 residues. Variable domain in full (rest from reference TRBV7-2 and TRBJ2-1): GAGVSQSPSNKVTEKGKDVELRCDPISGHTALYWYRQSLGQGLEFLIYFQGNSAPDKSGLPSDRFSAERTGGSVSTLTIQRTQQEDSAVYLCASSLESRAGNNEQFFGPGTRLTVL.

This clonotype occurred a few times. J is TRBJ2-5 and V is TRBV18; no firm D call. The CDR3 covers 16 residues. V was pared by 0 bases and J by 5 bases, with 16 bases between. Per the germline V gene, CDR1 is KGHSH and CDR2 is LQKENI. In DNA form, the CDR3 reads TGTGCCAGCTCACCACCGGAGACACCCCTCGGGGAGACCCAGTACTTC. This codes for CASSPPETPLGETQYF.

V usage is TRBV10-3 and J usage is TRBJ2-5, with TRBD1 matching 7 bases. Per germline, CDR1 ENHRY and CDR2 SYGVKD. Germline trimming cut 2 bases from V and 3 bases from J; bases unmatched to any gene: 3. The CDR3 is made up of 14 amino acids. CDR3 DNA: TGTGCCATCAGTGAGAAACAGGGGAAAGAGACCCAGTACTTC. Protein sequence: CAISEKQGKETQYF.

This chain links TRBV7-2 with TRBJ1-2; maybe TRBD1 (6 bases). Trimming left V 5 bases short and J 3 bases short, with 16 bases between. The CDR3 is made up of 15 amino acids. Germline V gives CDR1 SGHTA, CDR2 FQGNSA. This CDR3 reads CASSPRQATYYGYTF. The CDR3 region has the DNA TGTGCCAGCAGCCCCCGACAGGCGACTTACTATGGCTACACCTTC.

The chain joins TRBV14 to TRBJ2-7; 9 bases align to TRBD2. The V segment lost 3 bases and the J segment 2 bases; nucleotides outside the gene matches: 8. The CDR3 extends over 16 amino acids. Germline V gives CDR1 SGHDN, CDR2 FVKESK. The CDR3 nucleotides are TGTGCCAGCAGCCATACGGCCCAGCGGGGGGCCTACGAGCAGTACTTC. It codes for CASSHTAQRGAYEQYF.

This clonotype was seen a few times. The chain couples TRBV6-6 to TRBJ2-5; D remains ambiguous. CDR1 and CDR2 (germline): MNHNY, SVGAGI (reference sequence). V was trimmed by 0 bases and J by 5 bases, leaving 13 bases between them. CDR3 length: 15 amino acids. This chain's CDR3 is CASSYSFELGETQYF. The CDR3 DNA reads as TGTGCCAGCAGTTACTCATTCGAGCTCGGGGAGACCCAGTACTTC.

This clonotype was seen a handful of times. This chain connects TRBV7-3 to TRBJ2-1; 7 bases map to TRBD2. V lost 5 bases to trimming and J lost 8 bases; unmatched junction nucleotides: 12. The CDR3 contains 15 residues. In germline, CDR1 is SGHTA, CDR2 FQGTGA. DNA of the CDR3: TGTGCCAGCAGCCGACTAGCCGCCTCGGGTGATGAGCAGTTCTTC. Amino acid sequence: CASSRLAASGDEQFF.

The gene calls are TRBV11-2 and TRBJ2-7; 7 bases are a match to TRBD1. Germline V CDR1 and CDR2: SGHAT, FQNNGV. J gave up 6 bases and V 5 bases, and 4 bases lay outside the gene matches. The CDR3 has 12 residues. CDR3 in DNA: TGTGCCAGCAGCGGGGGACAGCTCGAGCAGTACTTC. Encoded protein: CASSGGQLEQYF.

This chain joins TRBV7-9 and TRBJ1-2, with D unresolved. Trimming left V 5 bases short and J 5 bases short, with 15 bases between. From germline, CDR1 is SEHNR and CDR2 FQNEAQ (reference sequence). The CDR3 loop spans 14 amino acids. The CDR3 DNA sequence: TGTGCCAGCAGCCCCCCCAAGCCAGGTTATGGCTACACCTTC. This codes for CASSPPKPGYGYTF.

This clonotype was counted only a few times. This chain joins TRBV5-6 and TRBJ2-1; weak D call: TRBD2 (6 bases). Between the trimmed V and J ends, which lost 3 bases and 10 bases, there was a span of 23 bases. The V gene's germline CDR1 is SGHDT and CDR2 YYEEEE. The CDR3 covers 16 residues. The CDR3, as DNA: TGTGCCAGCAGCTCATATCCGGGACTCACCCGCCGGGAGCAGTTCTTC. It translates to CASSSYPGLTRREQFF.

The chain carries TRBV27 and TRBJ1-1; TRBD1 aligns across 7 bases. This CDR3 has 15 amino acids. The V segment lost 0 bases and the J segment 4 bases; nucleotides outside the gene matches: 5. Germline CDR1 reads MNHEY; CDR2 reads SMNVEV (reference sequence). The CDR3 nucleotides read TGTGCCAGCAGTTTATCCCTGACAGGGAGCACTGAAGCTTTCTTT. Translating it yields CASSLSLTGSTEAFF.

The chain employs TRBV20-1 and TRBJ2-3; 9 positions agree with TRBD2. This CDR3 spans 14 amino acids. J was trimmed by 5 bases and V by 2 bases; bases with no gene match: 5. The germline CDR1 and CDR2 sequences are DFQATT and SNEGSKA (reference sequence). DNA of the CDR3: TGCAGTGCTAGACATAGCGGGAGTGGAGATACGCAGTATTTT. Its translation: CSARHSGSGDTQYF.

The chain is built from TRBV4-2 and TRBJ2-1; no firm D call. Trimming removed 0 bases from V and 10 bases from J, with 13 bases in between. Looked up from germline, CDR1 is LGHNA and CDR2 is YNFKEQ. CDR3 length: 14 amino acids. In DNA form, the CDR3 reads TGTGCCAGCAGCCAAGATTCTAGATCCTACGAGCAGTTCTTC. This sequence encodes CASSQDSRSYEQFF.

This clonotype occurred many times. One end of the junction varies from germline; a read error may be responsible. J is TRBJ2-7 and V is TRBV12-3 or TRBV12-4; TRBD2 might be the D (6 bases). CDR3 size: 13 residues. The CDR3 nucleotides read TGTGCCAGCAGTGTAGCGGCGGGATACGAGCAGTACTTC. Its protein is CASSVAAGYEQYF.

CDR3 protein: CASSFTPSRDTQYF. For the CDR3, the DNA is TGTGCCAGCAGCTTCACCCCTAGCCGTGATACGCAGTATTTT. This chain links TRBV7-3 with TRBJ2-3, with D possibly being TRBD2 (5 bases). This CDR3 region has 14 residues. Germline CDR1 is SGHTA and CDR2 is FQGTGA. V dropped 3 bases and J dropped 6 bases, with 13 bases sitting between them. The full variable domain, with the rest looked up from reference TRBV7-3 and TRBJ2-3, is GAGVSQTPSNKVTEKGKYVELRCDPISGHTALYWYRQSLGQGPEFLIYFQGTGAADDSGLPNDRFFAVRPEGSVSTLKIQRTERGDSAVYLCASSFTPSRDTQYFGPGTRLTVL.

This clonotype has a handful of counts. The chain links TRBV28 to TRBJ2-5; D possibly corresponds to TRBD1 (7 bases). This CDR3 is 15 amino acids long. V lost 5 bases and J lost 3, with 16 bases in between. Germline CDR1 MDHEN, CDR2 SYDVKM. The CDR3 DNA follows: TGTGCCAGCAGTCCGACAGGGAGGATGAAAGAGACCCAGTACTTC. Translated: CASSPTGRMKETQYF.